Listed here are 22 T cell receptor beta chains from one sample, sequenced in a study of blood T cell repertoires in COVID-19. Sequencing used immunoSEQ multiplex PCR; TCRdb keeps in-frame clones, though not all of them. This sample has 150,000 to 200,000 clones, with 89% found just once. Sequencing used peripheral blood. The source of these receptors is a man younger than 30 who had recovered from COVID-19.

The chain has TRBV7-9 and TRBJ2-2; TRBD2 matches 14 bases. Germline CDR1 reads SEHNR; CDR2 reads FQNEAQ (reference sequence). CDR3 length: 17 amino acids. V lost 6 bases to trimming and J lost 0 bases; unmatched junction nucleotides: 3. Here the CDR3 DNA reads TGTGCCAGCAGAAGACTAGCGGGAGGGACGAACACCGGGGAGCTGTTTTTT. Its translation is CASRRLAGGTNTGELFF. The full variable domain, rest sourced from reference TRBV7-9 and TRBJ2-2, is DTGVSQNPRHKITKRGQNVTFRCDPISEHNRLYWYRQTLGQGPEFLTYFQNEAQLEKSRLLSDRFSAERPKGSFSTLEIQRTEQGDSAMYLCASRRLAGGTNTGELFFGEGSRLTVL.

This clone was seen a single time. The chain couples TRBV7-9 to TRBJ2-1; 13 bases match TRBD2. Germline V lookup: CDR1 SEHNR, CDR2 FQNEAQ (reference sequence). The CDR3 contains 17 residues. V lost 5 bases, J lost 6 bases, and 10 bases stayed unmatched. CDR3 nucleotide sequence: TGTGCCAGCAGCGCTCCTCTGGGACTAGCGGGACTCAATGAGCAGTTCTTC. Its protein product is CASSAPLGLAGLNEQFF.

This chain connects TRBV3-1 (or the pseudogene TRBV3-2) to TRBJ2-3; 12 nucleotides align to TRBD2. The CDR3 spans 16 residues. The junction had 5 bases not matched to a gene; V was cut back by 2 bases and J by 5 bases. The germline V gene has CDR1 LGHDT and CDR2 YNNKEL (reference sequence). The CDR3 bases are TGTGCCAGCAGCCAAAGGTCTAGCGGGAGGGAAGATACGCAGTATTTT. Protein: CASSQRSSGREDTQYF.

The chain links TRBV7-2 to TRBJ1-5; D is unclear. This CDR3 has 15 amino acids. Trimming pared 6 bases from V and 0 bases from J, leaving 12 bases between. The germline V gene encodes CDR1 SGHTA and CDR2 FQGNSA. The CDR3 loop reads CASRTEIYSNQPQHF. CDR3 nucleotides: TGTGCCAGCAGAACAGAGATTTATAGCAATCAGCCCCAGCATTTT.

V is TRBV27 and J is TRBJ2-1, with D possibly TRBD1 on 5 matching bases. CDR3 length equals 17 residues. CDR1 MNHEY and CDR2 SMNVEV come from the germline V gene (reference sequence). Trimming cost V 2 bases and J 4 bases, with 18 bases left between them. CDR3 sequence reads: CASSLGKQAAAYNEQFF. CDR3 DNA sequence: TGTGCCAGCAGTTTAGGGAAACAGGCAGCCGCGTACAATGAGCAGTTCTTC.

This chain connects TRBV27 to TRBJ2-1, with TRBD2 matching over 7 bases. The germline V gene encodes CDR1 MNHEY and CDR2 SMNVEV (reference sequence). V lost 9 bases to trimming and J lost 2 bases; unmatched junction nucleotides: 7. The length of the CDR3 is 14 residues. The CDR3 DNA reads TGTGCCAGTCGTGCGGGAGCGGCCTACAATGAGCAGTTCTTC. Its translation is CASRAGAAYNEQFF.

This sequence joins TRBV11-2 and TRBJ2-6; the D gene is possibly TRBD1 (6 bases). The CDR3 consists of 18 residues. The V gene's germline CDR1 is SGHAT and CDR2 FQNNGV. Deletions cut 5 bases from V and 1 base from J, with 18 bases between. The CDR3 nucleotides are TGTGCCAGCAGCCCCAGGACAGCCGGCACTTCTGGGGCCAACGTCCTGACTTTC. Translation gives CASSPRTAGTSGANVLTF. Variable domain in full (rest from reference TRBV11-2 and TRBJ2-6): EAGVAQSPRYKIIEKRQSVAFWCNPISGHATLYWYQQILGQGPKLLIQFQNNGVVDDSQLPKDRFSAERLKGVDSTLKIQPAKLEDSAVYLCASSPRTAGTSGANVLTFGAGSRLTVL.

The CDR3 DNA follows: TGTGCCAGCAGGCCAGGGGTTCTCACAGATACGCAGTATTTT. Its translation: CASRPGVLTDTQYF. The genes are TRBV28 and TRBJ2-3; maybe TRBD1 (6 bases). Trimming removed 6 bases from V and 2 bases from J, with 12 bases in between. Per germline, CDR1 MDHEN and CDR2 SYDVKM. This CDR3 region has 14 residues.

This chain connects TRBV7-3 to TRBJ1-1, with a weak D call TRBD1 (5 bases). Looked up from germline, CDR1 is SGHTA and CDR2 is FQGTGA. This CDR3 is built from 15 residues. Deletions cut 2 bases from V and 1 base from J, with 11 bases between. The CDR3 reads CASSLSPRGNTEAFF. The DNA of the CDR3 is TGTGCCAGCAGCTTATCGCCAAGGGGGAACACTGAAGCTTTCTTT. Drawing the rest from reference TRBV7-3 and TRBJ1-1, the complete variable domain is GAGVSQTPSNKVTEKGKYVELRCDPISGHTALYWYRQSLGQGPEFLIYFQGTGAADDSGLPNDRFFAVRPEGSVSTLKIQRTERGDSAVYLCASSLSPRGNTEAFFGQGTRLTVV.

This clone was counted a single time. CDR3 protein: CASSPGQGGNQPQHF. The CDR3 bases are TGTGCCAGCAGTCCGGGACAGGGGGGCAATCAGCCCCAGCATTTT. This chain joins TRBV6-5 and TRBJ1-5, with TRBD1 matching over 11 bases. The CDR3 totals 15 residues. Germline V gene data show CDR1 as MNHEY and CDR2 as SVGAGI. Trimming removed 5 bases from V and 2 bases from J; junction bases left unmatched: 2.

The chain carries TRBV11-2 and TRBJ2-2; no reliable D call. This CDR3 spans 14 amino acids. V was clipped by 1 base and J by 6 bases, with 9 bases between them. Looked up from germline, CDR1 is SGHAT and CDR2 is FQNNGV. CDR3 protein: CASSLGSLSGELFF. In DNA form, the CDR3 reads TGTGCCAGCAGCTTAGGTTCGTTATCCGGGGAGCTGTTTTTT.

V usage is TRBV6-1 and J usage is TRBJ1-1; TRBD1 matches 10 bases. Trimming took 5 bases from V and 3 from J; bases not matched to a gene: 6. CDR3 length: 15 residues. CDR1 is MNHNS and CDR2 is SASEGT in the germline V gene. CDR3 in DNA: TGTGCCAGCAGTAGACCCGGGACAGGGGACACTGAAGCTTTCTTT. Its protein product is CASSRPGTGDTEAFF.

The chain employs TRBV3-1 (or the pseudogene TRBV3-2) and TRBJ1-6, with D tentatively TRBD1 (5 bases). CDR3 length: 14 residues. CDR1 and CDR2 from the germline V gene are LGHDT and YNNKEL (reference sequence). The V end was cut by 3 bases, the J end by 10 bases, with 13 bases between. The CDR3 region is CASSQGIGESPLHF. CDR3 in DNA: TGTGCCAGCAGCCAGGGGATAGGGGAATCACCCCTCCACTTT.

The V and J genes are TRBV19 and TRBJ2-1; TRBD2 matches 10 bases. CDR3 size: 15 residues. CDR1 LNHDA and CDR2 SQIVND come from the germline V gene (reference sequence). The trim removed 10 bases at V and 3 bases at J, leaving 9 bases unmatched. This chain's CDR3 is CATNDGTSVYNEQFF. CDR3 nucleotide sequence: TGTGCCACCAACGACGGGACTAGCGTCTACAATGAGCAGTTCTTC.

The chain combines TRBV29-1 with TRBJ1-1, with TRBD1 matching over 7 bases. Germline values: CDR1 SQVTM, CDR2 ANQGSEA. The CDR3 is made up of 14 amino acids. V dropped 2 bases and J dropped 0; count of bases not matched to a gene: 3. The CDR3 reads CSVETQGMNTEAFF. CDR3 sequence (DNA): TGCAGCGTTGAAACACAGGGGATGAACACTGAAGCTTTCTTT. The entire variable domain, with the rest obtained from reference TRBV29-1 and TRBJ1-1, is as follows: SAVISQKPSRDICQRGTSLTIQCQVDSQVTMMFWYRQQPGQSLTLIATANQGSEATYESGFVIDKFPISRPNLTFSTLTVSNMSPEDSSIYLCSVETQGMNTEAFFGQGTRLTVV.

This clone has a single count. This rearrangement joins TRBV5-4 to TRBJ2-1; the D gene is possibly TRBD1 (6 bases). With 0 bases removed from V and 0 bases from J, the gap between germline ends came to 7 bases. There are 15 residues in the CDR3. The V gene's germline CDR1 is SGHNT and CDR2 YYREEE (reference sequence). This CDR3 reads CASSLEGHSYNEQFF. As DNA, the CDR3 is TGTGCCAGCAGCTTGGAGGGACACTCCTACAATGAGCAGTTCTTC.

The DNA of the CDR3 is TGTGCCAGTAGTATAGGGACTAGCGGAAAGACCCAGTACTTC. The encoded protein is CASSIGTSGKTQYF. The chain is built from TRBV19 and TRBJ2-5; 10 nucleotides match TRBD2. The CDR3 contains 14 residues. CDR1 is LNHDA and CDR2 is SQIVND in the germline V gene (reference sequence). V shed 1 base and J 6 bases; nucleotides not matched to a gene: 2.

CDR3 loop: CASSLSGTPDTQYF. For the CDR3, the DNA is TGCGCCAGCAGCTTGAGCGGAACCCCGGATACGCAGTATTTT. This rearrangement joins TRBV5-1 to TRBJ2-3; a weak D match, TRBD2 (5 bases). Trimming cost V 1 base and J 6 bases, with 12 bases left between them. The germline V gene has CDR1 SGHRS and CDR2 YFSETQ. CDR3 length equals 14 residues.

The chain carries TRBV25-1 and TRBJ2-3; D not resolved. V lost 7 bases to trimming and J lost 5 bases, with 7 bases between them. From germline, CDR1 is MGHDK and CDR2 SYGVNS. The CDR3 runs 11 residues. The DNA of the CDR3 is TGTGCCAGCATTTGGCTAGATACGCAGTATTTT. Its protein is CASIWLDTQYF.

The chain combines TRBV18 with TRBJ1-3, with 11 bases lining up with TRBD1. The CDR3 contains 13 residues. V was clipped by 8 bases and J by 8 bases; unmatched bases: 5. Per the germline V gene, CDR1 is KGHSH and CDR2 is LQKENI. The CDR3: CASGQGALDTIYF. In DNA, the CDR3 is TGTGCCAGCGGACAGGGGGCTTTGGACACCATATATTTT.

The J gene is TRBJ2-1, the V gene TRBV11-2, with 7 bases that match TRBD1. The germline V gene has CDR1 SGHAT and CDR2 FQNNGV. Trimming took 3 bases from V and 3 from J; bases not matched to a gene: 11. This CDR3 spans 17 amino acids. CDR3 bases: TGTGCCAGCAGCTTGGATACAGGGGCAACCCGCTACAATGAGCAGTTCTTC. Protein product: CASSLDTGATRYNEQFF.

A few counts support this clone. The chain employs TRBV6-4 and TRBJ2-1; weak D call: TRBD1 (5 bases). The CDR3 runs 13 residues. The V gene lost 8 bases and the J gene lost 10 bases, with 18 bases spanning the gap. The germline gives CDR1 MRHNA, CDR2 SNTAGT. DNA of the CDR3: TGTGCCAGCTCTACAGGACCCAACACGGAGCAGTTCTTC. Amino acid sequence: CASSTGPNTEQFF.